This TCR beta chain was identified in a study of T cells after yellow fever vaccination. From the 5' RACE reads, TCRdb called clonotypes with MiXCR, one entry per CDR3 protein. The repertoire holds 610,000 or so distinct CDR3 sequences, with roughly 12% as singletons. This CDR3 region has 13 residues. Germline lookup yields CDR1 GTSNPN and CDR2 SVGIG (reference sequence). The V end lost 3 bases, the J end lost 2 bases, and 7 bases lay between the germline ends. The source was PBMCs, collected on the day of the yellow fever booster vaccination. V gene TRBV30 combines with J gene TRBJ2-2; D is unresolved. The sequence was collected from a man younger than 40 who received the YFV17D yellow fever vaccine. CDR3 amino acids: CAWSRSNTGELFF. As DNA, the CDR3 is TGTGCCTGGAGCAGGAGCAACACCGGGGAGCTGTTTTTT.